This T cell receptor (beta chain) appears in the sequencing data of a study of vaccination and CD4 T cells after COVID-19. Treatment reported: approximately 9-day PBMC culture with coronavirus spike peptide pools or control peptides (ViraFEST assay). Germline-derived CDR1 and CDR2 are SGHKS and YYEKEE (reference sequence). The ends were cut back, 4 bases at V and 10 bases at J, with 17 bases in the middle. The CDR3 totals 14 residues. Oncomine TCR Beta short-read sequencing was applied to DNA from cultured CD4+ T cells. Scientists extracted genomic DNA from CD4+ T cells grown in culture. TCRdb re-analysed the PCR reads in MiXCR, keeping a single row per CDR3 protein. Here the sample spans 17,000 or so distinct CDR3 sequences, roughly 55% being singletons. A note on this clonotype: The antigen is not known.

Input material: CD4+ T cells from blood, cultured in vitro. This TCR came from a human donor who had recovered from COVID-19. This chain joins TRBV5-5 and TRBJ1-4; tentatively, D is TRBD1 (5 bases). The CDR3 protein is CASSHPRGPLKLFF. CDR3 DNA: TGTGCCAGCAGCCACCCCCGGGGCCCATTAAAACTGTTTTTT.